The present TCR beta chain was sequenced within a study of cytomegalovirus exposure and HLA in healthy donors. PCR employed 60 Vbeta and 13 Jbeta primers. Original methodology: Later reanalysis found around 74 million unique TCR beta chains, around 9.9 million of them shared. Measured with immunoSEQ multiplex PCR; TCRdb has only the in-frame clones, and not every one. The V and J calls and the clone size are those of that table, but D and trimming were determined from the DNA. In the table there are some 150,000 clones, 70% to 80% of which are singletons. Study results and caveats: 164 TCR beta chains were listed as cytomegalovirus-associated.

Concerning this clone: The antigen is undetermined.

Unrecorded immune exposure was likely among donors, who were nominally healthy when sampled. The CDR3 has 15 amino acids. Germline V gene data show CDR1 as SGDLS and CDR2 as YYNGEE. The trim removed 3 bases at V and 6 bases at J, leaving 11 bases unmatched. The J gene is TRBJ2-7, the V gene TRBV9; 8 bases map to TRBD2. This clonotype was sampled from a human donor in good health. Material: PBMCs. The CDR3 sequence: CASSASPAGGREQYF. The CDR3 DNA is TGTGCCAGCAGCGCGTCTCCTGCGGGAGGACGCGAGCAGTACTTC.